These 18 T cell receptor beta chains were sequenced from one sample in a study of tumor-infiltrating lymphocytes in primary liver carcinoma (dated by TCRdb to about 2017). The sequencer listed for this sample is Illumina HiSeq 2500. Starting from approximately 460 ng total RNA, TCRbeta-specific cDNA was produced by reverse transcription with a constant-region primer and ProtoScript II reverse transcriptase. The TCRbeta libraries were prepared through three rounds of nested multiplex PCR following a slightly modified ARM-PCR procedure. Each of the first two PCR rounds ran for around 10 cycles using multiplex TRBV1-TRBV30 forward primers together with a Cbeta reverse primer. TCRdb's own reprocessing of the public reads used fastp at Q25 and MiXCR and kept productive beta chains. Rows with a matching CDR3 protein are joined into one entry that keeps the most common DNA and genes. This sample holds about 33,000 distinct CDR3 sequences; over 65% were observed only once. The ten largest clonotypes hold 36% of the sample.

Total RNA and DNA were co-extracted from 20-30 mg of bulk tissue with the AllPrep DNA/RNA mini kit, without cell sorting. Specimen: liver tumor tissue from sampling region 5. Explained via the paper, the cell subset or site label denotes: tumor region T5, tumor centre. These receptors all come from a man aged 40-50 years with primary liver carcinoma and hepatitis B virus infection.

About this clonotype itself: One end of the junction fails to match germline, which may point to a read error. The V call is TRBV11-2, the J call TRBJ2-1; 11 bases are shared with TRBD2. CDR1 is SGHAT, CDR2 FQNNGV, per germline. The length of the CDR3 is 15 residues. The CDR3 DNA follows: TGTGTCAGCAGTACTCTAGCGGGGGGATGCAATGAGCAGTTCTTC. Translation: CVSSTLAGGCNEQFF.

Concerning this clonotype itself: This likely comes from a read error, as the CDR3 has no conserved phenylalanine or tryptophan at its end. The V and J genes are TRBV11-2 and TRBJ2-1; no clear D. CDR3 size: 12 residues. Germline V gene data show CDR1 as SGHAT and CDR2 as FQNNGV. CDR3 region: CASSLSHNEQFC. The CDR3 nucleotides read TGTGCCAGCAGCCTCTCCCACAATGAACAGTTCTGC.

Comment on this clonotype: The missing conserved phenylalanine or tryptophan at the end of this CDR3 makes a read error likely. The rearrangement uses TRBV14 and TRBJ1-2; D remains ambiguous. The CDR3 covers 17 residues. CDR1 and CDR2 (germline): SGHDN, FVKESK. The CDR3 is CASSQRYHPQEHYDYTS. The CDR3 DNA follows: TGTGCCAGCAGCCAACGATATCACCCTCAAGAGCATTATGACTACACCTCC.

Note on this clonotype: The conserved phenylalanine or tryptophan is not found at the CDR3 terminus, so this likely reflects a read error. CDR3 sequence: CASSLWGAPIGELFY. The CDR3 DNA follows: TGTGCTAGCAGTTTATGGGGGGCGCCCATCGGGGAGCTGTTTTAT. The J gene is TRBJ2-2, the V gene TRBV12-3 or TRBV12-4; tentatively, D is TRBD1 or TRBD2 (6 bases each). This CDR3 spans 15 amino acids.

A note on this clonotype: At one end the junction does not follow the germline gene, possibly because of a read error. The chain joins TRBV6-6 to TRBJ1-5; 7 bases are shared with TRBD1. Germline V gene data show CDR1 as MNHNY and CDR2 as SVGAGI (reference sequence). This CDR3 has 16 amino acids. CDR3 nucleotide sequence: TGTGCCAGTAAGACGGGGACAGTCGATAGCAATCAGCCCAAGCATTTT. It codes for CASKTGTVDSNQPKHF.

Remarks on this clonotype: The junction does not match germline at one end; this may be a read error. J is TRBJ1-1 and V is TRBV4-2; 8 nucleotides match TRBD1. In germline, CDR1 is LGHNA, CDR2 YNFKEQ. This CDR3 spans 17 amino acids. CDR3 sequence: CTSSQDYGQGYWTEAFF. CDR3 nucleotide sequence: TGTACCAGCAGCCAAGACTACGGACAGGGCTATTGGACTGAAGCTTTCTTT.

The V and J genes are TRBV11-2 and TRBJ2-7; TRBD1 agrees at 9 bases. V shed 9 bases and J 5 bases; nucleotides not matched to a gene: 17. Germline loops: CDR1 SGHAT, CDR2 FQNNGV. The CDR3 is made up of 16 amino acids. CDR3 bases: TGTGCCAGTAACTTCATACAGGGGGCCATGCATAACGAGCAGTACTTC. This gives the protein CASNFIQGAMHNEQYF.

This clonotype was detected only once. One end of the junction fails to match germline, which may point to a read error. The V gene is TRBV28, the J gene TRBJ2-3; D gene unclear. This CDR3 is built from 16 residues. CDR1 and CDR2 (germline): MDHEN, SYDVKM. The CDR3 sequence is CTSSLRGPFGTDTQYF. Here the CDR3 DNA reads TGTACCAGCAGTTTGAGAGGACCCTTTGGCACAGATACGCAGTATTTT. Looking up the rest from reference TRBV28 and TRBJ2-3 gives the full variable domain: DVKVTQSSRYLVKRTGEKVFLECVQDMDHENMFWYRQDPGLGLRLIYFSYDVKMKEKGDIPEGYSVSREKKERFSLILESASTNQTSMYLCTSSLRGPFGTDTQYFGPGTRLTVL.

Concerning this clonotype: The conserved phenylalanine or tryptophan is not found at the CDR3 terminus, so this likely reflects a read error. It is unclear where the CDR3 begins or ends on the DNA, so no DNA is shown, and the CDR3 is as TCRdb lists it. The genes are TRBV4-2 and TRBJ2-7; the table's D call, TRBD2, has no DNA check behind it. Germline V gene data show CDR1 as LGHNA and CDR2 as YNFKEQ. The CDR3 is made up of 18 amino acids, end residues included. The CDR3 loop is CASSGKPGLAGGPHGHYS.

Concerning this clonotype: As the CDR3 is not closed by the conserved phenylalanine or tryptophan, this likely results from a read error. The CDR3 loop is CVNSQDRLVSTEQYL. CDR3 DNA: TGTGTCAACAGCCAAGATAGGCTAGTAAGTACCGAGCAGTACTTG. The chain is built from TRBV4-2 and TRBJ2-7, with D hard to call. The CDR3 is 15 residues long. Per germline, CDR1 LGHNA and CDR2 YNFKEQ.

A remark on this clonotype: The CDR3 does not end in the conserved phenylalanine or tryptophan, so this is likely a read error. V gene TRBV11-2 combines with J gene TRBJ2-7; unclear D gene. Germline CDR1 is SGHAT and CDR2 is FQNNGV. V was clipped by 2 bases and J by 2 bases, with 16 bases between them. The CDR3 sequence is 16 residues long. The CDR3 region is CASSLQMVPKPYEQYI. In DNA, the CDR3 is TGTGCCAGCAGCTTACAGATGGTACCAAAACCCTACGAGCAGTACATC.

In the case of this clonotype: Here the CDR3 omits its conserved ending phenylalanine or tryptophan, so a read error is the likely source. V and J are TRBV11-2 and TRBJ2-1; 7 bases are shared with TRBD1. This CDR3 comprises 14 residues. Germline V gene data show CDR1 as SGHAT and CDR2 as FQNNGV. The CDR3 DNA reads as TGTGCCTGCAGGCCACGACAGGGAGACAATAAGCAGTTCCTC. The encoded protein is CACRPRQGDNKQFL.

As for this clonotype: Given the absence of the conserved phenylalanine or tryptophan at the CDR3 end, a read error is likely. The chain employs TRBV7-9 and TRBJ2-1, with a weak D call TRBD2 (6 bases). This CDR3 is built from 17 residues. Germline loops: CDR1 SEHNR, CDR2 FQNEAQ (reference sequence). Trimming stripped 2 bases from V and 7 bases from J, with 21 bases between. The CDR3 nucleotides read TGTGCCAGCAGCTTACCATGTCGGGGGTCTAAAACAAATGAGCAGTTCCTC. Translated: CASSLPCRGSKTNEQFL.

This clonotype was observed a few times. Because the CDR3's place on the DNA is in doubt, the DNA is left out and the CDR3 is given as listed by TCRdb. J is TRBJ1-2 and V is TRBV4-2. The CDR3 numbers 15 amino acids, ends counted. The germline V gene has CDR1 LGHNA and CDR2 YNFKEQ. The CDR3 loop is CANSQDLGSDYGCTF.

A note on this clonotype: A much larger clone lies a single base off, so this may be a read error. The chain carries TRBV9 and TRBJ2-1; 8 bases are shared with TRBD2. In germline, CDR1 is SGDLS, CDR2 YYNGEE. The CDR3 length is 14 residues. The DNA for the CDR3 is TGTGCCAGCGGCGTAGCGGGGAGGATCCATGAGCAGTTCTTC. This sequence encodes CASGVAGRIHEQFF.

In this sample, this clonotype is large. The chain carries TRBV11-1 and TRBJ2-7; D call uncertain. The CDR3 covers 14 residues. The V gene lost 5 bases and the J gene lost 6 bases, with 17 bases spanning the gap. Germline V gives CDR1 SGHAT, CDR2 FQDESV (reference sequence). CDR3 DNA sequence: TGTGCCAGCAGCCGAAATTTACAGAGTCTCGAGCAGTACTTC. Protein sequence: CASSRNLQSLEQYF.

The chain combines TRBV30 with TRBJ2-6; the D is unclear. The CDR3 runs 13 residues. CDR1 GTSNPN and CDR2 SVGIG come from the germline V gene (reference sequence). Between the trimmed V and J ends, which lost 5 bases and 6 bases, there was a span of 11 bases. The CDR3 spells CAWSDGVANVLTF. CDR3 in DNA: TGTGCCTGGTCTGATGGCGTGGCCAACGTCCTGACTTTC.

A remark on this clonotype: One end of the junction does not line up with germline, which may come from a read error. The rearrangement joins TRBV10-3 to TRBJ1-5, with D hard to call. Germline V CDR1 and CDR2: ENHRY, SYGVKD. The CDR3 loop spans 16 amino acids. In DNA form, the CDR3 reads TGTGCCATCGGTGAGTTGGCTGGTCAGGCGGGGCAGCCCCAGCATTTT. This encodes CAIGELAGQAGQPQHF.